The 8 T cell receptor beta chains listed next were all sequenced from one sample in a study of blood T cell repertoires in COVID-19. Clones were sequenced by immunoSEQ multiplex PCR, and TCRdb holds only the in-frame ones, with some missing. The sample has under 300,000 clones; approximately 91% are singletons. The sample comprised PBMCs or T cells enriched from blood (not recorded which). Receptors were obtained from a woman aged 40-49 years with acute COVID-19.

This rearrangement joins TRBV10-1 to TRBJ1-5, with D perhaps matching TRBD1 (5 bases). CDR3 length: 14 amino acids. The V gene's germline CDR1 is WNHNN and CDR2 SYGVQD (reference sequence). Trimming took off 9 bases at V and 1 base at J, with 13 bases between the two ends. The CDR3 DNA is TGCGCCAGGCCCGGGACTATAAGCAATCAGCCCCAGCATTTT. Translation: CARPGTISNQPQHF.

The CDR3 sequence is CASSPTGGSRYGYTF. The CDR3 coding sequence is TGTGCCAGCAGCCCCACAGGGGGCTCACGCTATGGCTACACCTTC. J is TRBJ1-2 and V is TRBV5-8; 9 bases fit TRBD1. The CDR3 length is 15 residues. Germline lookup yields CDR1 SGHTS and CDR2 YDEGEE. Unmatched junction bases numbered 8, after V lost 4 bases and J lost 4 bases.

The rearrangement joins TRBV15 to TRBJ1-2, with D tentatively TRBD1 (6 bases). Germline V gives CDR1 LNHNV, CDR2 YYDKDF (reference sequence). The CDR3 is 12 residues long. The V gene lost 5 bases and the J gene lost 6 bases, with 10 bases spanning the gap. In DNA form, the CDR3 reads TGTGCCACCAGCGACAGGATCGATGGCTACACCTTC. This gives the protein CATSDRIDGYTF.

Regarding this clone: Different DNA sequences within this sample yield the same CDR3. The J gene is TRBJ1-1, the V gene TRBV5-1; 9 nucleotides agree with TRBD1. This CDR3 region has 15 residues. CDR1 SGHRS and CDR2 YFSETQ come from the germline V gene. With 2 bases clipped from V and 3 bases from J, the junction kept 5 bases outside the gene matches. Written as DNA, the CDR3 is TGCGCCAGCAGCTTACAGGGGGCAGGGGACACTGAAGCTTTCTTT. Its protein is CASSLQGAGDTEAFF.

V usage is TRBV6-5 and J usage is TRBJ1-6; TRBD1 agrees at 8 bases. The CDR3 has 14 amino acids. CDR1 is MNHEY and CDR2 is SVGAGI in the germline V gene. The trim removed 2 bases at V and 6 bases at J, leaving 0 bases unmatched. Written as DNA, the CDR3 is TGTGCCAGCAGTTACGGACAGGGTAATTCACCCCTCCACTTT. It encodes CASSYGQGNSPLHF.

The CDR3 sequence: CASSQVASGETQYF. CDR3 coding DNA: TGTGCCAGCAGCCAAGTGGCTAGCGGGGAGACCCAGTACTTC. This chain links TRBV3-1 (or the pseudogene TRBV3-2) with TRBJ2-5; 8 bases fit TRBD2. Germline V gene data show CDR1 as LGHDT and CDR2 as YNNKEL (reference sequence). The CDR3 has 14 residues. V was clipped by 1 base and J by 5 bases; unmatched bases: 3.

The chain links TRBV6-2 or TRBV6-3 to TRBJ2-5; D ambiguous. This CDR3 is 11 amino acids long. The germline V gene has CDR1 MNHEY and CDR2 SVGEGT. The V end was cut by 2 bases, the J end by 5 bases, with 3 bases between. The CDR3 loop is CASSYAETQYF. The DNA of the CDR3 is TGTGCCAGCAGTTACGCGGAGACCCAGTACTTC.

The chain links TRBV6-5 to TRBJ1-2; 10 nucleotides line up with TRBD1. This CDR3 region has 15 residues. CDR1 is MNHEY and CDR2 is SVGAGI in the germline V gene. V shed 6 bases, J shed 5 bases, and the junction held 9 bases outside the gene matches. DNA for the CDR3: TGTGCCAGCAGCCCCTCGACAGGGGGCGCGTATGGCTACACCTTC. Translating gives CASSPSTGGAYGYTF.